This T cell receptor (beta chain) derives from a study of blood T cell repertoires in COVID-19. Study-level background: Researchers got acute and convalescent COVID-19 samples from the United States, Italy and Spain. PBMCs, B-cell-depleted T cells, or T cells were the source of the cDNA or gDNA that made up the material.

Original analysis: Researchers report that nucleated cell counts were estimated from reference gene primer amplification. Sequenced by immunoSEQ multiplex PCR; TCRdb stores in-frame clones only, minus some. The V and J calls and clone size were taken over from that table, and D and trimming were inferred from the DNA. The data show about 55,000 clones, around 90% seen once. Germline CDR1 is MDHEN and CDR2 is SYDVKM. V lost 7 bases, J lost 0 bases, and 16 bases lay in between. The CDR3 runs to 16 residues. V gene TRBV28 combines with J gene TRBJ2-1, with a tentative D call TRBD2 (6 bases). This clonotype originated in a human donor with active COVID-19. The donor label of this sample is uncertain. Material for sequencing was peripheral blood. The CDR3 bases are TGTGCCAGCATCTCCGTAGCGGCCAGCTCCTACAATGAGCAGTTCTTC. It is translated as CASISVAASSYNEQFF.